This T cell receptor beta chain is drawn from a study of Graves' ophthalmopathy and Graves' hyperthyroidism. TCR beta CDR3 amplification used RNA transcripts. First-round RT-PCR with HTBI primers preceded a second-round multiplex PCR. TCRdb ran MiXCR on the multiplex PCR reads and lists one entry per CDR3 protein. The data hold around 1,200,000 distinct CDR3 sequences, with about 35% observed a single time. Concerning this clonotype: Its antigen is not identified.

Germline CDR1 is MGHDK and CDR2 is SYGVNS. V shed 10 bases and J shed 1 base, with 26 bases lying between them. The CDR3 has 18 amino acids. Notes on the study in general: Ophthalmopathy progression was predicted with about 67% sensitivity and roughly 74% specificity.

The gene calls are TRBV25-1 and TRBJ1-5; D is ambiguous. The sample consisted of peripheral blood or thyroid tissue (not recorded which). The receptor's source is an adult man with Graves' hyperthyroidism. The CDR3 loop reads CAKGILRSGRESNQPQHF. The CDR3 DNA sequence: TGTGCCAAAGGAATACTCCGGAGTGGGAGGGAGAGCAATCAGCCCCAGCATTTT.